The rows below give T cell receptor beta chains drawn from one sample of a study of human versus mouse CDR3 diversity and MHC coevolution. The method was immunoSEQ multiplex PCR; TCRdb's version includes in-frame clones alone and lacks a portion of them. The sample has some 80,000 clones, around 92% seen once; the top ten hold approximately 0.15%. The sequenced material came from naive CD4+ T cells from blood. All receptors come from a person aged 25 to 75 in good health. Each CDR3 is given with its conserved first and last residue. A D gene is named only where the DNA matches it firmly. Size is omitted from some rows. Given values are once, few, many or a class for expanded clones.

D: -
size: -
V: TRBV4-1
J: TRBJ1-1
CDR3: CASSQDIYINTEAFF
DNA: TGCGCCAGCAGCCAAGATATTTACATCAACACTGAAGCTTTCTTT

D: -
size: -
V: TRBV7-2
J: TRBJ2-1
CDR3: CASSLGGLTYNEQFF
DNA: TGTGCCAGCAGCTTAGGGGGGCTCACCTACAATGAGCAGTTCTTC

D: TRBD1
size: -
V: TRBV5-4
J: TRBJ1-1
CDR3: CASSTLTGPSTEAFF
DNA: TGTGCCAGCAGCACCCTGACAGGGCCGAGCACTGAAGCTTTCTTT

D: TRBD1
size: -
V: TRBV7-3
J: TRBJ2-1
CDR3: CASSSRTGILWNEQFF
DNA: TGTGCCAGCAGCTCCCGGACAGGGATCCTTTGGAATGAGCAGTTCTTC

D: TRBD1
size: once
V: TRBV30
J: TRBJ2-2
CDR3: CAWSDGTGKNTGELFF
DNA: TGTGCCTGGAGTGATGGGACAGGAAAAAACACCGGGGAGCTGTTTTTT

D: -
size: -
V: TRBV6-1
J: TRBJ2-2
CDR3: CASSEKRLTGELFF
DNA: TGTGCCAGCAGTGAAAAGAGGCTCACCGGGGAGCTGTTTTTT

D: -
size: -
V: TRBV16
J: TRBJ1-6
CDR3: CASSQQMMDNSPLHF
DNA: TGTGCCAGCAGCCAGCAGATGATGGATAATTCACCCCTCCACTTT

D: TRBD1
size: few
V: TRBV7-9
J: TRBJ1-4
CDR3: CASTDRGGEKLFF
DNA: TGTGCCAGCACTGACAGGGGAGGGGAAAAACTGTTTTTT

D: TRBD1
size: -
V: TRBV6-1
J: TRBJ1-2
CDR3: CASSEIGQGYGYTF
DNA: TGTGCCAGCAGTGAAATTGGACAGGGCTATGGCTACACCTTC

D: TRBD1
size: few
V: TRBV19
J: TRBJ1-4
CDR3: CASTSRDRVGEKLFF
DNA: TGTGCCAGTACCTCGAGGGACAGGGTTGGAGAAAAACTGTTTTTT

D: -
size: once
V: TRBV5-4
J: TRBJ2-1
CDR3: CASSHSSKYNEQFF
DNA: TGTGCCAGCAGCCACTCGTCTAAATACAATGAGCAGTTCTTC

D: -
size: -
V: TRBV5-6
J: TRBJ2-1
CDR3: CASSSGRGDEQFF
DNA: TGTGCCAGCAGCTCAGGCAGGGGGGATGAGCAGTTCTTC

D: TRBD1
size: -
V: TRBV30
J: TRBJ1-5
CDR3: CAWSVGQASNQPQHF
DNA: TGTGCCTGGAGTGTAGGACAGGCTAGCAATCAGCCCCAGCATTTT

D: -
size: -
V: TRBV28
J: TRBJ2-7
CDR3: CASSLGQIYISEQYF
DNA: TGTGCCAGCAGCTTAGGACAGATCTATATCTCCGAGCAGTACTTC

D: -
size: few
V: TRBV6-5
J: TRBJ1-3
CDR3: CASSPQGISGNTIYF
DNA: TGTGCCAGCAGCCCTCAGGGGATCTCTGGAAACACCATATATTTT

D: TRBD1
size: few
V: TRBV7-9
J: TRBJ1-3
CDR3: CASSSPGQGYGNTIYF
DNA: TGTGCCAGCAGTTCACCGGGACAGGGGTATGGAAACACCATATATTTT

D: -
size: -
V: TRBV9
J: TRBJ1-3
CDR3: CASSPQGISGNTIYF
DNA: TGTGCCAGCAGCCCTCAGGGGATCTCTGGAAACACCATATATTTT

D: TRBD1
size: -
V: TRBV10-3
J: TRBJ1-6
CDR3: CAISEGQGNSPLHF
DNA: TGTGCCATCAGTGAGGGACAGGGAAATTCACCCCTCCACTTT

D: -
size: -
V: TRBV27
J: TRBJ2-1
CDR3: CAVGGSYNEQFF
DNA: TGTGCCGTGGGAGGCTCCTACAATGAGCAGTTCTTC

D: TRBD2
size: -
V: TRBV7-8
J: TRBJ2-5
CDR3: CASRHGGASETQYF
DNA: TGTGCCAGTAGGCACGGGGGGGCTTCGGAGACCCAGTACTTC

D: -
size: -
V: TRBV4-1
J: TRBJ1-1
CDR3: CASSQDWPNTEAFF
DNA: TGCGCCAGCAGCCAAGATTGGCCGAACACTGAAGCTTTCTTT

D: -
size: -
V: TRBV5-6
J: TRBJ2-7
CDR3: CASSFRASPYEQYF
DNA: TGTGCCAGCAGCTTCAGGGCCAGCCCCTACGAGCAGTACTTC

D: TRBD1
size: -
V: TRBV5-1
J: TRBJ1-1
CDR3: CASSADGQGLGTEAFF
DNA: TGCGCCAGCAGCGCTGACGGACAGGGTTTGGGGACTGAAGCTTTCTTT

D: -
size: few
V: TRBV5-5
J: TRBJ1-1
CDR3: CASSWGGGNTEAFF
DNA: TGTGCCAGCAGCTGGGGGGGAGGGAACACTGAAGCTTTCTTT

D: TRBD1
size: -
V: TRBV27
J: TRBJ2-7
CDR3: CASSFRGQGPYEQYF
DNA: TGTGCCAGCAGTTTTCGCGGACAGGGCCCCTACGAGCAGTACTTC

D: -
size: once
V: TRBV7-8
J: TRBJ2-7
CDR3: CASSLTRTSSYEQYF
DNA: TGTGCCAGCAGCTTGACTCGCACTAGCTCCTACGAGCAGTACTTC

D: -
size: -
V: TRBV7-9
J: TRBJ1-1
CDR3: CASSLRQMNTEAFF
DNA: TGTGCCAGCAGCCTAAGACAGATGAACACTGAAGCTTTCTTT

D: TRBD1
size: -
V: TRBV11-3
J: TRBJ2-1
CDR3: CASSFGTGALNEQFF
DNA: TGTGCCAGCAGCTTCGGGACAGGGGCTCTCAATGAGCAGTTCTTC

D: -
size: once
V: TRBV21-1
J: TRBJ1-1
CDR3: CASSMYRETETEAFF
DNA: TGTGCCAGCAGCATGTACAGGGAGACGGAAACTGAAGCTTTCTTT

D: TRBD1
size: -
V: TRBV30
J: TRBJ1-6
CDR3: CAWSPDRGRSPLHF
DNA: TGTGCCTGGAGTCCCGACAGGGGACGATCACCCCTCCACTTT

D: TRBD2
size: -
V: TRBV4-1
J: TRBJ2-5
CDR3: CASSQPLAGARQETQYF
DNA: TGCGCCAGCAGCCAGCCCCTAGCGGGGGCGAGACAAGAGACCCAGTACTTC